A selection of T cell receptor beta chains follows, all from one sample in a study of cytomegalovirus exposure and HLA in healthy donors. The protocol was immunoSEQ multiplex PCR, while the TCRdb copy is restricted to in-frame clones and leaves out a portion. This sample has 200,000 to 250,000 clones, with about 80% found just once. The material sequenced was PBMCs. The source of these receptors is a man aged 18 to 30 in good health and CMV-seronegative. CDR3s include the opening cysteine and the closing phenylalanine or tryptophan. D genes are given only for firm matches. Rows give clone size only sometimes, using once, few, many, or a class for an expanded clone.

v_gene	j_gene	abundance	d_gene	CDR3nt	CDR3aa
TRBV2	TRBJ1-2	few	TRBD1	TGTGCCAGCAGTGACCACACAGGGGGCCTGGGCTACACCTTC	CASSDHTGGLGYTF
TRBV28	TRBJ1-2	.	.	TGTGCCAGCAGCCAGACAGCTAACTATGGCTACACCTTC	CASSQTANYGYTF
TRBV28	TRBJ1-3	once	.	TGTGCCAGCAGTCCGGCGGGAGACAGGACTGGAAACACCATATATTTT	CASSPAGDRTGNTIYF
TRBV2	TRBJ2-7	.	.	TGTGCCAGCAGGGGACTGACCTACGAGCAGTACTTC	CASRGLTYEQYF
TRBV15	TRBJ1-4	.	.	TGTGCCACCAGCGGGAGGATCTCGCCAGAAGAAAAACTGTTTTTT	CATSGRISPEEKLFF
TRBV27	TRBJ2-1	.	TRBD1	TGTGCCAGCAGCTCGACAGGGTTTGGTAACAATGAGCAGTTCTTC	CASSSTGFGNNEQFF
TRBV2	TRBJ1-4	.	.	TGTGCCAGCAGTGAATGGAGGTCCAATGAAAAACTGTTTTTT	CASSEWRSNEKLFF
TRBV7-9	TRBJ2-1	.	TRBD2	TGTGCCAGCAGCTTACAGACTAGCACGAGCGTCGATGAGCAGTTCTTC	CASSLQTSTSVDEQFF
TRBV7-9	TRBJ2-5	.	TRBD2	TGTGCCAGCAGCTTAGGGACTAGCGGTAACTTCCAAGAGACCCAGTACTTC	CASSLGTSGNFQETQYF
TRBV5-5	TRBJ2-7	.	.	TGTGCCAGCAGCTTGGGTCCGGGAGTCTCCTACGAGCAGTACTTC	CASSLGPGVSYEQYF
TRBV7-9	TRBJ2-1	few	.	TGTGCCAGCAGAATAACTAGGGGGACACTCTCCTACAATGAGCAGTTCTTC	CASRITRGTLSYNEQFF
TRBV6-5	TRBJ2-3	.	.	TGTGCCAGCAGTAGACTCAGGGGAATAGATACGCAGTATTTT	CASSRLRGIDTQYF
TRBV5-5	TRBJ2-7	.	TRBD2	TGTGCCAGCAGCTCTAGCGGTACGAGCCCCTACGAGCAGTACTTC	CASSSSGTSPYEQYF
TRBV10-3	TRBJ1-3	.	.	TGTGCCATCAGTGCGCGGGATTTAGGAAACACCATATATTTT	CAISARDLGNTIYF
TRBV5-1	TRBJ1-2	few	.	TGCGCCAGCAGCTTGGTGACTTCTAACTATGGCTACACCTTC	CASSLVTSNYGYTF